The present T cell receptor delta chain was sequenced within a study of Vδ1+ human thymocytes. Sequences come from RNA converted to cDNA by reverse transcription. Multiplex PCR used pooled V-gene forward primers and a constant-region reverse primer to amplify CDR3s. TCRdb reanalysed the multiplex PCR reads via CATT. The sample has approximately 58,000 delta-chain clones; roughly 16% are singletons. After alphabeta T cell depletion, CD3+ Vdelta1+ Vdelta2- thymocytes were sorted. This clone has just a few counts. The antigen is not known. Findings of the study overall: TRD repertoires were essentially private, unlike widely shared TRG clonotypes. Unexpected Vdelta2 sequences could cause misinterpretation of bulk repertoire data. Unlike peripheral blood Vdelta1+ controls, thymic delta-chain sequences included approximately 20% Vdelta2 and few Vdelta3. Highly polyclonal TRG and TRD repertoires with Gaussian CDR3 length distributions appeared in thymus.

Germline V gene sequence: CDR1 TSWWSYY, CDR2 QGS. The CDR3 extends over 18 amino acids. V shed 2 bases, J shed 4 bases, and the junction held 14 bases outside the gene matches. The TCR originated in a girl in the first two years of life who had congenital heart surgery. The chain combines TRDV1 with TRDJ1, with TRDD3 identical over 9 bases. The source material was Vdelta1+ gamma-delta thymocytes from the thymus. As for subset: FACS-sorted CD3+ TCRalphabeta- TCRVdelta1+ TCRVdelta2- thymocytes. The CDR3: CALGEFYSTGGLGDKLIF. CDR3 bases: TGTGCTCTTGGGGAATTCTACTCTACTGGGGGACTAGGCGATAAACTCATCTTT.